The 2 T cell receptor beta chains listed next were all sequenced from one sample in a study of blood T cells in healthy people across ages. The second PCR ran about 6 to 11 cycles with a sample-barcoded 5' primer and J-beta primers. TCRdb analysed the 5' RACE reads with MiXCR anew, one entry per CDR3 protein. The sample lists 700,000 to 1,000,000 distinct CDR3 sequences; approximately 48% were seen once. The material sequenced was blood. The source of these receptors is a man between 60 and 75 years old in good health.

This chain links TRBV25-1 with TRBJ2-5, with 10 bases that match TRBD2. V trimming: 3 bases; J trimming: 7 bases; junction bases outside the gene matches: 11. Germline CDR1 MGHDK, CDR2 SYGVNS. The CDR3 contains 16 residues. CDR3 nucleotide sequence: TGTGCCAGCAGTGACTTGGGACTAGCGCTCTCGGGGACCCAGTACTTC. Protein product: CASSDLGLALSGTQYF. The full variable domain, with the rest looked up from reference TRBV25-1 and TRBJ2-5, is EADIYQTPRYLVIGTGKKITLECSQTMGHDKMYWYQQDPGMELHLIHYSYGVNSTEKGDLSSESTVSRIRTEHFPLTLESARPSHTSQYLCASSDLGLALSGTQYFGPGTRLLVL.

This clonotype was found a few times. CDR3 in DNA: TGCGCCAGCAGCCAAATCAGGGTAGGCCCCTACGAGCAGTACTTC. Amino acids: CASSQIRVGPYEQYF. The chain joins TRBV4-3 to TRBJ2-7, with TRBD1 as a possible D gene (5 bases). Trimming removed 2 bases from V and 2 bases from J, with 13 bases in between. Germline CDR1 LGHNA, CDR2 YSLEER. The CDR3 loop spans 15 amino acids.